Listed below are T cell receptor beta chains from one sample, sequenced in a study of kidney transplant recipient with SARS-CoV-2 infection. TCRdb re-derived calls from the reads in MiXCR, one entry per CDR3 protein. The sample holds roughly 250,000 distinct CDR3 sequences; around 30% are singletons and the top ten take roughly 7%. Sequencing was performed on a blood sample, taken at baseline and around day 120 from a kidney transplant recipient. The receptor set was obtained from a young adult male patient who had COVID-19 and was a kidney transplant recipient. These T cells may partly come from the graft donor. Both conserved end residues are part of each CDR3. Fields, in order: CDR3 protein, CDR3 DNA, J gene, V gene, clone size, D gene. A D gene is named only where the DNA matches it firmly. Expanded clones are given a class, and other clones once, few, many or no size at all.

CSVQRTGGLGETQYF,TGCAGCGTTCAAAGGACAGGGGGATTAGGGGAGACCCAGTACTTC,TRBJ2-5,TRBV29-1,.,TRBD1
CASSLGLPISGLTGELFF,TGTGCCAGCAGCTTAGGGCTTCCCATTTCAGGCTTGACCGGGGAGCTGTTTTTT,TRBJ2-2,TRBV3-1,many,.
CSASQHIGGGYTF,TGCAGTGCTAGTCAACATATCGGAGGAGGCTACACCTTC,TRBJ1-2,TRBV20-1,many,.
CASPWRTFTGEPFF,TGTGCCAGCCCTTGGCGTACCTTCACCGGGGAGCCGTTTTTT,TRBJ2-2,TRBV7-9,.,.
CSAGGRGVTEAFF,TGCAGTGCTGGGGGAAGGGGAGTCACTGAAGCTTTCTTT,TRBJ1-1,TRBV20-1,few,.
CASSQATGPDRANGANVLTF,TGTGCCAGCAGCCAAGCCACCGGACCGGACAGGGCCAATGGGGCCAACGTCCTGACTTTC,TRBJ2-6,TRBV4-2,.,TRBD1
CASSAGLSFYNEQFF,TGTGCCAGCAGTGCTGGGCTTTCATTCTACAATGAGCAGTTCTTC,TRBJ2-1,TRBV6-1,.,.
CASSSSKATNTGELFF,TGCGCCAGCAGCTCTTCAAAGGCAACGAACACCGGGGAGCTGTTTTTT,TRBJ2-2,TRBV5-1,many,.
CASSSSLGGRKTYGYTF,TGTGCCAGCAGTTCTAGCTTAGGTGGGAGAAAGACCTATGGCTACACCTTC,TRBJ1-2,TRBV6-5,many,.
CASSMAGWGNEQFF,TGTGCCAGTAGTATGGCAGGGTGGGGCAATGAGCAGTTCTTC,TRBJ2-1,TRBV19,.,.
CASGDQAGVSGEQYF,TGTGCCAGCGGAGATCAGGCAGGGGTTTCGGGCGAGCAGTACTTC,TRBJ2-7,TRBV12-3/TRBV12-4,many,.
CASSDSGTSTQPQHF,TGTGCCAGCAGTGACTCAGGGACGAGTACTCAGCCCCAGCATTTT,TRBJ1-5,TRBV6-4,many,.
CAGNVKSVRKTYGYTF,TGCGCCGGCAATGTTAAATCGGTTCGAAAGACCTATGGCTACACCTTC,TRBJ1-2,TRBV5-1,.,.
CASSRDRANQPQHF,TGTGCCAGCAGCAGGGACAGGGCTAATCAGCCCCAGCATTTT,TRBJ1-5,TRBV5-6,many,TRBD1
CASNRDPAGGTQYF,TGTGCCAGCAACCGCGATCCAGCGGGCGGTACGCAGTATTTT,TRBJ2-3,TRBV6-2/TRBV6-3,.,.
CSARGPTDTQYF,TGCAGTGCTAGGGGCCCAACGGATACGCAGTATTTT,TRBJ2-3,TRBV20-1,many,.
CASSPFPTVGTDEAFF,TGTGCCAGCAGCCCGTTCCCTACTGTAGGGACGGATGAAGCTTTCTTT,TRBJ1-1,TRBV9,many,.
CASSYRYNKQFF,TGTGCCAGCAGTTACCGGTACAATAAGCAGTTCTTC,TRBJ2-1,TRBV6-5,.,.
CASSDSGTGKRNEQFF,TGCGCCAGCAGTGATTCCGGGACAGGGAAAAGGAATGAGCAGTTCTTC,TRBJ2-1,TRBV10-1,.,TRBD1
CASSTTKELGKTYGYTF,TGTGCCAGCAGTACTACAAAAGAACTGGGAAAGACCTATGGCTACACCTTC,TRBJ1-2,TRBV25-1,many,.
CAITTPSSEGYTF,TGTGCCATCACTACGCCCAGCTCGGAAGGCTACACCTTC,TRBJ1-2,TRBV10-3,many,.
CASSLLLTELSDTQYF,TGTGCCAGCAGCTTACTATTAACGGAGCTCTCAGATACGCAGTATTTT,TRBJ2-3,TRBV11-2,many,.
CASSRRHSFRKTYGYTF,TGTGCCAGCAGTAGAAGACACAGCTTCCGAAAGACCTATGGCTACACCTTC,TRBJ1-2,TRBV12-3/TRBV12-4,many,.
CANSDRTEAFF,TGCGCCAACAGTGATAGAACTGAAGCTTTCTTT,TRBJ1-1,TRBV10-2,.,.
CASQSFVPGKTYGYTF,TGTGCCAGCCAATCTTTCGTACCAGGAAAGACCTATGGCTACACCTTC,TRBJ1-2,TRBV5-4,.,.
CSVRAGANLEQYF,TGCAGCGTTAGGGCGGGAGCCAACCTCGAGCAGTACTTC,TRBJ2-7,TRBV29-1,many,TRBD2
CASSSLAGVHNEQFF,TGTGCCAGCAGCTCTCTAGCGGGAGTACACAATGAGCAGTTCTTC,TRBJ2-1,TRBV11-2,many,TRBD2
CASSLSGSAGELFF,TGTGCCAGCAGCTTGTCCGGGTCGGCCGGGGAGCTGTTTTTT,TRBJ2-2,TRBV7-2,many,.
CASSSWPESNEKLFF,TGTGCCAGCAGTTCGTGGCCAGAGTCTAATGAAAAACTGTTTTTT,TRBJ1-4,TRBV6-5,many,.
CASSELTRSPYEQYF,TGTGCCAGCAGTGAATTAACCCGTAGCCCCTACGAGCAGTACTTC,TRBJ2-7,TRBV6-1,many,.
CSVVGGDTGNTIYF,TGCAGCGTTGTCGGAGGGGATACTGGAAACACCATATATTTT,TRBJ1-3,TRBV29-1,many,.
CASSEALRGRAGTDTQYF,TGTGCCAGCAGTGAAGCGTTACGAGGGAGGGCCGGGACAGATACGCAGTATTTT,TRBJ2-3,TRBV6-1,few,TRBD2
CASRISIATVMQDTQYF,TGTGCCAGCAGGATATCAATAGCTACAGTCATGCAAGATACGCAGTATTTT,TRBJ2-3,TRBV21-1,many,.
CASSRGGAETQYF,TGTGCCAGCAGTAGAGGGGGAGCAGAGACCCAGTACTTC,TRBJ2-5,TRBV25-1,.,.
CASRETGGHGYTF,TGTGCCAGCAGGGAAACAGGGGGTCATGGCTACACCTTC,TRBJ1-2,TRBV7-9,many,TRBD1
CASSDDSDARKTYGYTF,TGTGCCAGCAGCGACGATTCAGACGCTCGAAAGACCTATGGCTACACCTTC,TRBJ1-2,TRBV7-3,.,.
CATSVWTAGKLETQYF,TGTGCCACCAGCGTCTGGACAGCCGGAAAATTGGAGACCCAGTACTTC,TRBJ2-5,TRBV15,many,.
CASRSSGRAGEQYF,TGTGCCAGCAGGTCTAGCGGGAGGGCGGGAGAGCAGTACTTC,TRBJ2-7,TRBV12-3/TRBV12-4,many,TRBD2
CASSLAVIGTGELFF,TGCGCCAGCAGCTTGGCGGTCATTGGGACCGGGGAGCTGTTTTTT,TRBJ2-2,TRBV5-1,many,.
CASSRTSTLRKTYGYTF,TGTGCCAGCAGCAGGACTAGCACCCTTCGAAAGACCTATGGCTACACCTTC,TRBJ1-2,TRBV3-1,many,.
CASSLSSEADAQYF,TGTGCCAGCAGCTTATCTAGCGAGGCAGATGCGCAGTATTTT,TRBJ2-3,TRBV11-3,.,.
CAGSEGTLNTGELFF,TGTGCCGGCAGTGAGGGGACACTGAACACCGGGGAGCTGTTTTTT,TRBJ2-2,TRBV2,few,.
CSAWTTNTEAFF,TGCAGTGCTTGGACAACGAACACTGAAGCTTTCTTT,TRBJ1-1,TRBV20-1,many,.
CASSLACPISIRTEAFF,TGTGCCAGCAGCTTAGCCTGTCCCATTTCAATTCGCACTGAAGCTTTCTTT,TRBJ1-1,TRBV3-1,many,.
CASSLDIAEGIRQFF,TGTGCCAGCAGCTTGGATATAGCGGAAGGGATCCGACAGTTCTTC,TRBJ2-1,TRBV5-4,.,.
CASSIRNTAGKTYGYTF,TGTGCCAGCAGTATCAGGAACACAGCAGGAAAGACCTATGGCTACACCTTC,TRBJ1-2,TRBV12-3/TRBV12-4,many,.
CASSGGYPISFSETQYF,TGTGCCAGCAGCGGAGGTTATCCCATTTCTTTCTCTGAGACCCAGTACTTC,TRBJ2-5,TRBV3-1,many,.
CASSPGSETQYF,TGTGCCAGCAGCCCGGGGTCAGAGACCCAGTACTTC,TRBJ2-5,TRBV7-9,many,.
CASSWDRGTYNEQFF,TGTGCCAGCAGTTGGGACAGGGGTACCTACAATGAGCAGTTCTTC,TRBJ2-1,TRBV28,many,TRBD1
CASSQLGALSTDTQYF,TGCGCCAGCAGCCAATTGGGGGCCCTTTCCACAGATACGCAGTATTTT,TRBJ2-3,TRBV4-3,many,.
CASSPPGTGAREQYF,TGTGCCAGCAGCCCCCCGGGAACAGGGGCTCGGGAGCAGTACTTC,TRBJ2-7,TRBV11-2,many,TRBD1
CSARGSRLYHEQFF,TGCAGTGCTAGAGGCTCGCGACTATATCATGAGCAGTTCTTC,TRBJ2-1,TRBV20-1,.,.
CASSFWGNNEKLFF,TGTGCCAGCAGCTTCTGGGGCAATAATGAAAAACTGTTTTTT,TRBJ1-4,TRBV11-2,few,.
CASSLLQTGVSEQYF,TGTGCCAGCAGTTTATTGCAGACAGGGGTTTCCGAGCAGTACTTC,TRBJ2-7,TRBV27,many,TRBD1
CAWGEETQYF,TGTGCCTGGGGAGAAGAGACCCAGTACTTC,TRBJ2-5,TRBV30,many,.